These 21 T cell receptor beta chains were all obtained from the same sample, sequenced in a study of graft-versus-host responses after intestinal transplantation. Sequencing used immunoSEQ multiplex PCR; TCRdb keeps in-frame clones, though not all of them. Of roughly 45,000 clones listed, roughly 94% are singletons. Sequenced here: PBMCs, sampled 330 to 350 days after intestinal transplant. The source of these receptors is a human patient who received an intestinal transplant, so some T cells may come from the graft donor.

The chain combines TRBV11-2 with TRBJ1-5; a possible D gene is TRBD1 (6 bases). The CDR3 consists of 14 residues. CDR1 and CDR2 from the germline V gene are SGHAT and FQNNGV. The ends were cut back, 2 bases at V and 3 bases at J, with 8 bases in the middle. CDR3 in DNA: TGTGCCAGCAGCTTAACAGGGCCCAATCAGCCCCAGCATTTT. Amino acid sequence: CASSLTGPNQPQHF.

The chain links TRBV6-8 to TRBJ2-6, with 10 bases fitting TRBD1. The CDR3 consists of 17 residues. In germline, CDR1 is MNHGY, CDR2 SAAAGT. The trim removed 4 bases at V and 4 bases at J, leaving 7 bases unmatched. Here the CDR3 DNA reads TGTGCCAGCAGTTTCCGGACAGGGGGTTCCGGGGCCAACGTCCTGACTTTC. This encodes CASSFRTGGSGANVLTF.

The CDR3 protein is CASSLGDGPNYGYTF. CDR3 sequence (DNA): TGTGCCAGCAGCTTAGGGGACGGGCCTAACTATGGCTACACCTTC. The chain uses TRBV7-2 and TRBJ1-2, with D possibly matching TRBD1 (5 bases). CDR1 SGHTA and CDR2 FQGNSA come from the germline V gene. The CDR3 contains 15 residues. V lost 1 base to trimming and J lost 0 bases, with 9 bases between them. Full variable domain (rest looked up from reference TRBV7-2 and TRBJ1-2): GAGVSQSPSNKVTEKGKDVELRCDPISGHTALYWYRQSLGQGLEFLIYFQGNSAPDKSGLPSDRFSAERTGGSVSTLTIQRTQQEDSAVYLCASSLGDGPNYGYTFGSGTRLTVV.

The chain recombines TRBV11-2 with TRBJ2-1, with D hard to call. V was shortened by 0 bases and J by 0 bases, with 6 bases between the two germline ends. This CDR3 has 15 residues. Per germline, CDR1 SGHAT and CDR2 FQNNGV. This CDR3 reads CASSLEVSSYNEQFF. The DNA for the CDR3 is TGTGCCAGCAGCTTAGAGGTGAGCTCCTACAATGAGCAGTTCTTC.

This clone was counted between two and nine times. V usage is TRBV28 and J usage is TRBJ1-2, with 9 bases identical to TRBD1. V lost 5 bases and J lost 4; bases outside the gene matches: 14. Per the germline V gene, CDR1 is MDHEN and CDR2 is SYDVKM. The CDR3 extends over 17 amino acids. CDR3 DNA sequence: TGTGCCAGCAGTCCGATCCGCCAAATGACAGGGGGCTATGGCTACACCTTC. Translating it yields CASSPIRQMTGGYGYTF.

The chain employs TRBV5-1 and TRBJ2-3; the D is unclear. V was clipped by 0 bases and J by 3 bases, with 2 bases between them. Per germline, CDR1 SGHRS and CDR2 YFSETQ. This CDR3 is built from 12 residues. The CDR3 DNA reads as TGCGCCAGCAGCTTGGAGACAGATACGCAGTATTTT. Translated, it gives CASSLETDTQYF.

The CDR3 nucleotides are TGTGCCAGCAGCATGACCGGACTAGCTAGAAATGAGCAGTTCTTC. Translation: CASSMTGLARNEQFF. The chain has TRBV28 and TRBJ2-1; 8 bases map to TRBD2. Germline lookup yields CDR1 MDHEN and CDR2 SYDVKM. Trimming took 6 bases from V and 7 from J; bases not matched to a gene: 11. There are 15 residues in the CDR3.

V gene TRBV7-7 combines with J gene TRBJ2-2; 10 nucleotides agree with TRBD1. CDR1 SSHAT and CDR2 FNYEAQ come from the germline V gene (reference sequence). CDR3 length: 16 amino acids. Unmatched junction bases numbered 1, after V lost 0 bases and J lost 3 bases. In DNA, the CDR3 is TGTGCCAGCAGCTTAGCCGGGACAGGGGACACCGGGGAGCTGTTTTTT. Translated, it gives CASSLAGTGDTGELFF. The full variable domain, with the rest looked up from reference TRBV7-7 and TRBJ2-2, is GAGVSQSPRYKVTKRGQDVTLRCDPISSHATLYWYQQALGQGPEFLTYFNYEAQPDKSGLPSDRFSAERPEGSISTLTIQRTEQRDSAMYRCASSLAGTGDTGELFFGEGSRLTVL.

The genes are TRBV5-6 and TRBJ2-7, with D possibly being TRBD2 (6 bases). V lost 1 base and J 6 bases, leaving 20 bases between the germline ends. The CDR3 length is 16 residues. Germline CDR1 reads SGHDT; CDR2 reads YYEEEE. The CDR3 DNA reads TGTGCCAGCAGCTTGATGTGGGAGGCCCGCACTCCCGAGCAGTACTTC. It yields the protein CASSLMWEARTPEQYF.

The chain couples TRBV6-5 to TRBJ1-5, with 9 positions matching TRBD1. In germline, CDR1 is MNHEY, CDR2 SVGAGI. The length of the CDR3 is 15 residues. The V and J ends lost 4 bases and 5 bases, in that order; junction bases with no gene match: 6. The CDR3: CASSLQGARDQPQHF. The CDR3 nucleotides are TGTGCCAGCAGTTTACAGGGGGCGCGGGATCAGCCCCAGCATTTT.

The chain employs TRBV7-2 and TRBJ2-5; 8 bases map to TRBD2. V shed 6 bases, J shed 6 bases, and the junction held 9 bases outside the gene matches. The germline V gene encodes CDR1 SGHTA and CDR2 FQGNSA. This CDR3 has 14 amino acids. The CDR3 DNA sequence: TGTGCCAGCAGTTTCCTTAGCGGGGTTAAGACCCAGTACTTC. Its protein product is CASSFLSGVKTQYF.

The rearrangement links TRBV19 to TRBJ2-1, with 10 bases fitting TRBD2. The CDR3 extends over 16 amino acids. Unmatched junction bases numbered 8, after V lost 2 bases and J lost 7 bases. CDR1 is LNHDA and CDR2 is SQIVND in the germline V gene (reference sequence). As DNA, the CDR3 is TGTGCCAGTAGTATATTAGCGGGAGGCGGGACGAATGAGCAGTTCTTC. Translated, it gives CASSILAGGGTNEQFF.

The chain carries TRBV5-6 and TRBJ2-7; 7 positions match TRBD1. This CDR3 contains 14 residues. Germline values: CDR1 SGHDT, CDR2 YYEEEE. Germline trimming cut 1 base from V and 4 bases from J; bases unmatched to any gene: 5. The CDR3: CASSLKLRGYEQYF. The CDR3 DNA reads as TGTGCCAGCAGCTTGAAGCTCAGGGGGTACGAGCAGTACTTC.

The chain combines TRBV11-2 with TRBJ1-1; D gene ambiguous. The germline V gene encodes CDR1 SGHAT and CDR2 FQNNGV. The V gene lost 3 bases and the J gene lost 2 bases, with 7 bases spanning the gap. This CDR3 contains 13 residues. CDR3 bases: TGTGCCAGCAGCTTGGGAGAAAACACTGAAGCTTTCTTT. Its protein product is CASSLGENTEAFF.

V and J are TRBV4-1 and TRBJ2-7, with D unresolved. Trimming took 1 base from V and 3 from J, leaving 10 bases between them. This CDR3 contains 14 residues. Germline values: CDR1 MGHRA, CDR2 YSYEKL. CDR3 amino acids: CASSQGWVDYEQYF. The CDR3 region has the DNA TGCGCCAGCAGCCAAGGCTGGGTGGACTACGAGCAGTACTTC.

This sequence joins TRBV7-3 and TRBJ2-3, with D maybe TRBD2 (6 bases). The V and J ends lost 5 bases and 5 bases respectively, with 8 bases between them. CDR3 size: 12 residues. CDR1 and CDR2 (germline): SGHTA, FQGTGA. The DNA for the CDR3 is TGTGCCAGCAGCATGGGGGGAGATACGCAGTATTTT. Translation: CASSMGGDTQYF. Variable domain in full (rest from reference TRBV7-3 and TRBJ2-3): GAGVSQTPSNKVTEKGKYVELRCDPISGHTALYWYRQSLGQGPEFLIYFQGTGAADDSGLPNDRFFAVRPEGSVSTLKIQRTERGDSAVYLCASSMGGDTQYFGPGTRLTVL.

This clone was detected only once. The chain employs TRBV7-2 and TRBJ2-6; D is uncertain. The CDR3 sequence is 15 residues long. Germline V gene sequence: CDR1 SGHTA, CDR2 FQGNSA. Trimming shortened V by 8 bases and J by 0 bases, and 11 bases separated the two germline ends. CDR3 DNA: TGTGCCAGCTCCCCACAGAACTCTGGGGCCAACGTCCTGACTTTC. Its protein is CASSPQNSGANVLTF.

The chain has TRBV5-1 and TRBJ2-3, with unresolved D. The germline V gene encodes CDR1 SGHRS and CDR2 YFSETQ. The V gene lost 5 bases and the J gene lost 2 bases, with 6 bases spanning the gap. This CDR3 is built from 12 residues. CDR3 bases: TGCGCCAGCAGTGATAACACAGATACGCAGTATTTT. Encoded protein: CASSDNTDTQYF.

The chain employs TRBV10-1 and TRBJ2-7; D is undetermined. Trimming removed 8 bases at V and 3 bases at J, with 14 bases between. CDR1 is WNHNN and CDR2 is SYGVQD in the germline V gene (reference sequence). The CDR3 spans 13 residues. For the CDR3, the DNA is TGCGCCAGCGTTGACGGGCAAATCTACGAGCAGTACTTC. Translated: CASVDGQIYEQYF.

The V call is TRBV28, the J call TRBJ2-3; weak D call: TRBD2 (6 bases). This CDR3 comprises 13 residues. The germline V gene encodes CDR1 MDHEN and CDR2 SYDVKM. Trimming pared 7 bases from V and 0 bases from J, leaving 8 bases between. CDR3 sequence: CASISGSTDTQYF. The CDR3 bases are TGTGCCAGCATAAGCGGGAGCACAGATACGCAGTATTTT.

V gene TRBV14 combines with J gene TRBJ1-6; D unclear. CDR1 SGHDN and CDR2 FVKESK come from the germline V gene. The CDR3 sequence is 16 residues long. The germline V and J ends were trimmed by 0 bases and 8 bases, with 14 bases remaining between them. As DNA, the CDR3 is TGTGCCAGCAGCCAAGATGCGGCCCTCGGGTATTCACCCCTCCACTTT. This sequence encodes CASSQDAALGYSPLHF.